The T cell receptor (beta chain) described here comes from a study of T cell repertoires and HLA-DP antigens. Overall study: Alloreactive CD4+ T cells targeted HLA-DP on transduced HeLa.

CD4+ T cells were isolated untouched, about 98% pure. The length of the CDR3 is 13 residues. Germline CDR1 reads SGHNT; CDR2 reads YENEEA. V lost 6 bases and J 2 bases, leaving 9 bases between the germline ends. Primers targeted 54 TRBV and 13 TRBJ segments. Profiled with immunoSEQ multiplex PCR; TCRdb holds only in-frame clones, not every one. The sample has roughly 70,000 clones; around 80% are singletons. General study points: Against both alloantigens, CD137+ clonality was similar, roughly 0.42.

This clone was found once. Its antigen is not identified. This sequence originates from a man in his fifties or sixties in good health and CMV-seronegative. The sequenced sample was CD4+ T cells from PBMCs. This chain links TRBV11-3 with TRBJ2-3; D may be TRBD2 (5 bases). DNA of the CDR3: TGTGCCAGCAGTGAGACTATCACAGATACGCAGTATTTT. Its protein is CASSETITDTQYF.